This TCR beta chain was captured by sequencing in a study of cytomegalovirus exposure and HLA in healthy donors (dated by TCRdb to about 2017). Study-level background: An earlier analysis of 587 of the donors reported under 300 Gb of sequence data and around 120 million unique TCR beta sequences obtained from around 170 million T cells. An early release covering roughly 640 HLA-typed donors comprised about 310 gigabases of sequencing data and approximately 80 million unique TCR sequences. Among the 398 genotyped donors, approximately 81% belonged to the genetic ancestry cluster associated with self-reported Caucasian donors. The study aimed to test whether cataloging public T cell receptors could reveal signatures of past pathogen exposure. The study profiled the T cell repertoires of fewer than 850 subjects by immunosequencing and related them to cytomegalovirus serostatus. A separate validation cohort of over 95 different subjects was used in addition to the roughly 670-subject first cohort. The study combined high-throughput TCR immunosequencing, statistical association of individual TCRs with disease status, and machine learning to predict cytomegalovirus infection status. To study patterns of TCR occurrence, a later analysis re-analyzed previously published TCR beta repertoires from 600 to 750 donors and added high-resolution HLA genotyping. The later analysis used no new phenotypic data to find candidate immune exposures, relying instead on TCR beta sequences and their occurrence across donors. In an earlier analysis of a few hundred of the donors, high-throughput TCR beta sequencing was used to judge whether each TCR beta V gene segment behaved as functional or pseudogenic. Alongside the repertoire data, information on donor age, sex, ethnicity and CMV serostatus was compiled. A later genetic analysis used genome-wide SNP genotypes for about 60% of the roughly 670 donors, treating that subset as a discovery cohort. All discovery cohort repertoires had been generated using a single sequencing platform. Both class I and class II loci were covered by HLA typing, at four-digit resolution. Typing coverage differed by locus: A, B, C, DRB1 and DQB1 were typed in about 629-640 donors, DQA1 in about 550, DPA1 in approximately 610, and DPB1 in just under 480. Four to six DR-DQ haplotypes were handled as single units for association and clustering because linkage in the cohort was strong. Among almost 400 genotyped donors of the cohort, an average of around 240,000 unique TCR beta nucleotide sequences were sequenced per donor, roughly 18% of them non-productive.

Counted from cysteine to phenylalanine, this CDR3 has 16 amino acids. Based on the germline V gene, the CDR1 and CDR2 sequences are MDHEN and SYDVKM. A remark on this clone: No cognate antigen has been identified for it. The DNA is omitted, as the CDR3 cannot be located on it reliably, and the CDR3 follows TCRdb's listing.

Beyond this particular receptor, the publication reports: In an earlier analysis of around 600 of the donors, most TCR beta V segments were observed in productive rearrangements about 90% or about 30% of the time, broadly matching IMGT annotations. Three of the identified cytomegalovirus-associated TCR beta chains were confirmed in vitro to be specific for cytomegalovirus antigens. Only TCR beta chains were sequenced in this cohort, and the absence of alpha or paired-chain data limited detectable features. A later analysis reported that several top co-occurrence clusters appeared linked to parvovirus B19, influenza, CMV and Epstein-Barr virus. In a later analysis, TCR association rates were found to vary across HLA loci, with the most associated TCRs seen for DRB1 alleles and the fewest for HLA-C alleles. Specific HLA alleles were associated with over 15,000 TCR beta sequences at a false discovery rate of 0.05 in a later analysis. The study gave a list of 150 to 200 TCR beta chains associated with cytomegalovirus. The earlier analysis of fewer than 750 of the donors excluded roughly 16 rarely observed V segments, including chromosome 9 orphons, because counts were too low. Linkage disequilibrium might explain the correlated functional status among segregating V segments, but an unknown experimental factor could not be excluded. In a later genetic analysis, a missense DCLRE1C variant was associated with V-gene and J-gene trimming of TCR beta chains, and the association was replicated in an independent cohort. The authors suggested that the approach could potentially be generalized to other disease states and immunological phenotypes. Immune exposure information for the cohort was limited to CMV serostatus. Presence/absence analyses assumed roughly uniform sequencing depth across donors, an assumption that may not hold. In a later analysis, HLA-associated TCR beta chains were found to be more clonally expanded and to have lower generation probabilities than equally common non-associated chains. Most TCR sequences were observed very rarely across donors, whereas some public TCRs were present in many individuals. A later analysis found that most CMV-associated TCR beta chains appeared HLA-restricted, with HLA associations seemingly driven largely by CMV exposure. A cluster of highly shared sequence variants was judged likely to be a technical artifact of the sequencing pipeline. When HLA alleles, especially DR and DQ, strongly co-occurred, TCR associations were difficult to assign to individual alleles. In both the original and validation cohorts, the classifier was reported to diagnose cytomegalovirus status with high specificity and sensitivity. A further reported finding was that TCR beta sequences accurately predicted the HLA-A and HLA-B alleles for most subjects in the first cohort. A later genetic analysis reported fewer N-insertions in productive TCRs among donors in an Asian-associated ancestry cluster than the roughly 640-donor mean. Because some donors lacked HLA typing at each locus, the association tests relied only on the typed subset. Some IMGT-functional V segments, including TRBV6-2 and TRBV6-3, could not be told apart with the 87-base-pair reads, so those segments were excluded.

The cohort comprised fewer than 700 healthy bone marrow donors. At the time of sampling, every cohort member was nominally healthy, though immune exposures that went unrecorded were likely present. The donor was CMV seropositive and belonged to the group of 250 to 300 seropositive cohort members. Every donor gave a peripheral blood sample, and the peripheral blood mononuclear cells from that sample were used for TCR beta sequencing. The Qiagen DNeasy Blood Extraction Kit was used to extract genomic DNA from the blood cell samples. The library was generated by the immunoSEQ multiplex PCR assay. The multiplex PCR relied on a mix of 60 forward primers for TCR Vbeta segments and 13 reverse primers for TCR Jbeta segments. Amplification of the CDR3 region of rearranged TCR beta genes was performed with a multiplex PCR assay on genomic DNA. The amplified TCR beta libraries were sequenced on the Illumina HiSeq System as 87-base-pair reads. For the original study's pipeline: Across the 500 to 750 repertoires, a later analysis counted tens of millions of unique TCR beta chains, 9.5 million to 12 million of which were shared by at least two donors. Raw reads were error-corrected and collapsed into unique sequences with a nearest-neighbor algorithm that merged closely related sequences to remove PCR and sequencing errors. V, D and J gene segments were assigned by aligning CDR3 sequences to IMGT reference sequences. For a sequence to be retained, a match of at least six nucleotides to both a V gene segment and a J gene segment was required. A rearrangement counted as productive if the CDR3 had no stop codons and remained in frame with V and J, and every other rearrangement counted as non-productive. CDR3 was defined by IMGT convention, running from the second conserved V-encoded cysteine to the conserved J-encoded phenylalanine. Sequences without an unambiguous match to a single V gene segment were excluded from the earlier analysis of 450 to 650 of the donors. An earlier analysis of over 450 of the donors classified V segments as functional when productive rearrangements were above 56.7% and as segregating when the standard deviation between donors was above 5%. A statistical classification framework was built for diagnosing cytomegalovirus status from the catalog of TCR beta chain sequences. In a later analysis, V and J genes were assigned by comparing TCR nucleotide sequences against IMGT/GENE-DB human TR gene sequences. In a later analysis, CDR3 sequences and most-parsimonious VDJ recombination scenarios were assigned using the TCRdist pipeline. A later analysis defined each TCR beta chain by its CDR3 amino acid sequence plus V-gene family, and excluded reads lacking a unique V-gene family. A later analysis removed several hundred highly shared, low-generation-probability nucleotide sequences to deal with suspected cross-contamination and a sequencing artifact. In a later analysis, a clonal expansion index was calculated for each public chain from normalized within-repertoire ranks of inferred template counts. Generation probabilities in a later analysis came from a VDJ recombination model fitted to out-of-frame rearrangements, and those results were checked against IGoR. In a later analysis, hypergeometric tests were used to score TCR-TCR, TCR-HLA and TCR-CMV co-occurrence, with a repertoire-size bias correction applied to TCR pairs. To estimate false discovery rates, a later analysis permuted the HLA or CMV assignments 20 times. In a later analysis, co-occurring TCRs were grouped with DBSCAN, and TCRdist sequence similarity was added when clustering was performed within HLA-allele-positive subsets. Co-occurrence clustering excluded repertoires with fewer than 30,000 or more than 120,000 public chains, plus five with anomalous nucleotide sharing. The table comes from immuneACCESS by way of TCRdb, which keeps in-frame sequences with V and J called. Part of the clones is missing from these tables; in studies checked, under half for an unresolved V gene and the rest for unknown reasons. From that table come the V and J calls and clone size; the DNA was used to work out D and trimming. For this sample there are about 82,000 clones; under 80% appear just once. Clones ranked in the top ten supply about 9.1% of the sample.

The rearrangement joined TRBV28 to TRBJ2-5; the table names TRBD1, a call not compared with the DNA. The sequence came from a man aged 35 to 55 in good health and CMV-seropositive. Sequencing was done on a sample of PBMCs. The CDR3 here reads CASSSSATGGGETQYF.